This T cell receptor beta chain was observed in a study of T cells after yellow fever vaccination. Study summary: Markers CD3, CD45RA, CCR7 and CD95 served to sort the EM, EMRA, CM and Tscm memory subsets.

V lost 2 bases, J lost 4 bases, and 10 bases lay in between. From germline, CDR1 is SGDLS and CDR2 YYNGEE. This CDR3 is 15 amino acids long. This clonotype has more than one count but fewer than ten. TCRdb reprocessed the 5' RACE reads with MiXCR, giving one entry per CDR3 protein. This table has about 26,000 distinct CDR3 sequences, approximately 4.2% appearing once. The chain employs TRBV9 and TRBJ1-6; no firm D call. The input for sequencing was PBMCs, either bulk or a sorted T-cell subset (CD4+, CD8+, memory, or dextramer-sorted; not recorded which), taken on the day of the yellow fever booster vaccination. This clonotype was obtained from a man between 18 and 29 years old who received the YFV17D yellow fever vaccine. The CDR3 is CASSVSGLYNSPLHF. CDR3 coding DNA: TGTGCCAGCAGCGTTTCGGGTCTATATAATTCACCCCTCCACTTT.